The 7 T cell receptor beta chains listed next were all sequenced from one sample in a study of siplizumab effects on memory and regulatory T cells. Clones were sequenced by immunoSEQ multiplex PCR, and TCRdb holds only the in-frame ones, with some missing. The table lists 70,000 to 100,000 clones, roughly 93% of them singletons. The sample consisted of CD8+ T cells sorted from blood. The receptors were sampled from a human donor in good health.

The chain links TRBV5-1 to TRBJ1-4; D is unclear. Germline V gene lookup returns CDR1 SGHRS and CDR2 YFSETQ. V gave up 4 bases and J gave up 0 bases, with 16 bases separating them. The CDR3 extends over 17 amino acids. The CDR3 sequence: CASSLFGGPATNEKLFF. The CDR3, as DNA: TGCGCCAGCAGCCTGTTCGGCGGGCCCGCAACTAATGAAAAACTGTTTTTT.

The J gene is TRBJ2-1, the V gene TRBV11-2; unclear D gene. The CDR3 is 14 amino acids. Trimming pared 0 bases from V and 8 bases from J, leaving 11 bases between. Germline V lookup: CDR1 SGHAT, CDR2 FQNNGV. CDR3 DNA: TGTGCCAGCAGCTTAGATCAATTGGACCATGAGCAGTTCTTC. Its translation is CASSLDQLDHEQFF.

The rearrangement uses TRBV10-3 and TRBJ2-5; TRBD1 agrees at 9 bases. The CDR3 runs 17 residues. From germline, CDR1 is ENHRY and CDR2 SYGVKD. V lost 0 bases to trimming and J lost 4 bases; unmatched junction nucleotides: 9. The CDR3, as DNA: TGTGCCATCAGTGAGTCGGACTTACAGGGGGCTGGAGAGACCCAGTACTTC. This sequence encodes CAISESDLQGAGETQYF.

The J gene is TRBJ2-1, the V gene TRBV7-9; TRBD2 matches at 8 bases. The germline gives CDR1 SEHNR, CDR2 FQNEAQ (reference sequence). The V gene end was trimmed by 4 bases and the J gene end by 3 bases; junction bases not matched to a gene: 8. The length of the CDR3 is 16 residues. The CDR3 spells CASSSTSGGDYNEQFF. The CDR3 bases are TGTGCCAGCAGCTCCACCAGCGGGGGCGACTACAATGAGCAGTTCTTC.

The V and J genes are TRBV5-6 and TRBJ2-7, with D perhaps assigned TRBD1 or TRBD2 (6 bases each). Per germline, CDR1 SGHDT and CDR2 YYEEEE. The CDR3 length is 14 residues. V was pared by 0 bases and J by 3 bases, with 10 bases between. The DNA for the CDR3 is TGTGCCAGCAGCTTGGGCAGGGGAGGCTACGAGCAGTACTTC. Translating gives CASSLGRGGYEQYF.

This chain links TRBV7-6 with TRBJ2-1; D ambiguous. The CDR3 spans 14 residues. The V end was cut by 3 bases, the J end by 2 bases, with 8 bases between. The germline CDR1 and CDR2 sequences are SGHVS and FNYEAQ. In DNA, the CDR3 is TGTGCCAGCAGCTTGGGTGGCCCCTACAATGAGCAGTTCTTC. Residues: CASSLGGPYNEQFF.

The chain links TRBV7-9 to TRBJ2-7; 7 bases match TRBD1. The CDR3 has 16 residues. The V segment lost 4 bases and the J segment 0 bases; nucleotides outside the gene matches: 9. Germline assignment: CDR1 SEHNR and CDR2 FQNEAQ (reference sequence). The CDR3 DNA sequence: TGTGCCAGCAGCTCGGGACAGACCGAGGACTCCTACGAGCAGTACTTC. As protein: CASSSGQTEDSYEQYF.